This passage covers 14 T cell receptor beta chains from one sample sequenced in a study of blood T cell repertoires in COVID-19 (dated by TCRdb to between 2020 and 2021). Library preparation employed the immunoSEQ multiplex PCR assay. Sourced from immuneACCESS, this table was stored by TCRdb with only in-frame sequences that have V and J called. A share of the clones is absent; for the studies checked, an unresolved V gene accounts for under half, and the remainder has no known explanation. This sample lists fewer than 200,000 clones; approximately 85% were detected once. The ten largest make up approximately 1.3% of the sample. Sequencing input: peripheral blood. These receptors came from a man in his fifties or sixties who had recovered from COVID-19.

This clone was detected once. This sequence joins TRBV14 and TRBJ2-7; D is perhaps TRBD2 (7 bases). Germline assignment: CDR1 SGHDN and CDR2 FVKESK. This CDR3 is built from 16 residues. V shed 0 bases and J shed 6 bases, with 18 bases lying between them. The CDR3 region is CASSQDWGGPRREQYF. The DNA for the CDR3 is TGTGCCAGCAGCCAAGATTGGGGGGGGCCTCGTCGCGAGCAGTACTTC.

The chain recombines TRBV9 with TRBJ2-3; the D is unclear. Trimming cost V 0 bases and J 2 bases, with 10 bases left between them. Germline-derived CDR1 and CDR2 are SGDLS and YYNGEE. CDR3 length equals 15 residues. The CDR3 sequence is CASSVGTIHTDTQYF. CDR3 in DNA: TGTGCCAGCAGCGTAGGCACTATACACACAGATACGCAGTATTTT.

A few counts support this clone. The chain recombines TRBV19 with TRBJ2-2, with D uncertain. Germline assignment: CDR1 LNHDA and CDR2 SQIVND (reference sequence). V was trimmed by 6 bases and J by 2 bases, leaving 7 bases between them. The CDR3 covers 13 residues. CDR3: CASRAFNTGELFF. As DNA, the CDR3 is TGTGCCAGTAGGGCCTTCAACACCGGGGAGCTGTTTTTT.

With regard to this clone: The identical CDR3 is also encoded by other nucleotide sequences in the sample. This sequence joins TRBV12-3 or TRBV12-4 and TRBJ1-4; D gene ambiguous. The CDR3 sequence is 11 residues long. V dropped 3 bases and J dropped 8 bases, with 4 bases sitting between them. For the CDR3, the DNA is TGTGCCAGCAGTTTCCTAGAAAAACTGTTTTTT. Residues: CASSFLEKLFF.

CDR3 sequence (DNA): TGTGCCAGCAGCCAGCGGGGGGCTGGGGAAAAACTGTTTTTT. As protein: CASSQRGAGEKLFF. This chain connects TRBV3-1 (or the pseudogene TRBV3-2) to TRBJ1-4, with D possibly matching TRBD1 (6 bases). Germline V gene lookup returns CDR1 LGHDT and CDR2 YNNKEL (reference sequence). The CDR3 sequence is 14 residues long. V lost 3 bases and J 8 bases, leaving 13 bases between the germline ends.

The chain has TRBV6-1 and TRBJ1-2; D is perhaps TRBD1 (6 bases). Per the germline V gene, CDR1 is MNHNS and CDR2 is SASEGT. The CDR3 is made up of 14 amino acids. V was shortened by 3 bases and J by 5 bases, with 13 bases between the two germline ends. CDR3 DNA sequence: TGTGCCAGCAGTGATTCAGGGGTTCGGTATGGCTACACCTTC. Its translation is CASSDSGVRYGYTF.

The chain combines TRBV6-5 with TRBJ2-6; weak D call: TRBD1 (6 bases). Trimming stripped 2 bases from V and 2 bases from J, with 10 bases between. The germline V gene encodes CDR1 MNHEY and CDR2 SVGAGI. The CDR3 covers 16 residues. CDR3 protein: CASSYIDRPGANVLTF. In DNA, the CDR3 is TGTGCCAGCAGTTACATTGACAGGCCTGGGGCCAACGTCCTGACTTTC.

This clone showed up just a few times. The chain links TRBV2 to TRBJ2-2, with TRBD2 matching 15 bases. Per germline, CDR1 SNHLY and CDR2 FYNNEI. The CDR3 totals 17 residues. V lost 7 bases and J lost 7; bases outside the gene matches: 10. As DNA, the CDR3 is TGTGCCAGCACCCTCTGGACTAGCGGGGGGGCCGGCGGGGAGCTGTTTTTT. Its protein is CASTLWTSGGAGGELFF.

The chain combines TRBV3-1 (or the pseudogene TRBV3-2) with TRBJ1-1, with D possibly being TRBD1 (6 bases). The germline V and J ends were trimmed by 4 bases and 1 base, with 10 bases remaining between them. This CDR3 spans 14 amino acids. Germline V lookup: CDR1 LGHDT, CDR2 YNNKEL (reference sequence). The CDR3, as DNA: TGTGCCAGCAGCCGGGACATCGAGAACACTGAAGCTTTCTTT. It encodes CASSRDIENTEAFF.

The CDR3 loop reads CASRSLEEHWYGYTF. The CDR3 region has the DNA TGTGCCAGTAGATCGTTAGAGGAACACTGGTATGGCTACACCTTC. V and J are TRBV19 and TRBJ1-2; D is undetermined. Trimming removed 6 bases from V and 5 bases from J, with 19 bases in between. CDR3 length: 15 residues. Germline V CDR1 and CDR2: LNHDA, SQIVND (reference sequence). The full variable domain, completed using reference TRBV19 and TRBJ1-2, is DGGITQSPKYLFRKEGQNVTLSCEQNLNHDAMYWYRQDPGQGLRLIYYSQIVNDFQKGDIAEGYSVSREKKESFPLTVTSAQKNPTAFYLCASRSLEEHWYGYTFGSGTRLTVV.

The rearrangement links TRBV7-3 to TRBJ2-7; TRBD1 agrees at 8 bases. The CDR3 runs 16 residues. The junction had 12 bases not matched to a gene; V was cut back by 1 base and J by 7 bases. Per germline, CDR1 SGHTA and CDR2 FQGTGA. CDR3 DNA sequence: TGTGCCAGCAGCTTAATGTCGCCAGGGGGCGCGGGGGAGCAGTACTTC. It codes for CASSLMSPGGAGEQYF.

V usage is TRBV3-1 (or the pseudogene TRBV3-2) and J usage is TRBJ2-3; 7 nucleotides match TRBD2. CDR3 length equals 15 residues. Germline trimming cut 3 bases from V and 2 bases from J; bases unmatched to any gene: 5. Germline-derived CDR1 and CDR2 are LGHDT and YNNKEL (reference sequence). The CDR3 loop reads CASSHSLAATDTQYF. The DNA of the CDR3 is TGTGCCAGCAGCCATTCCCTAGCGGCCACAGATACGCAGTATTTT.

This sequence joins TRBV19 and TRBJ1-2; weak D call: TRBD1 (5 bases). CDR1 LNHDA and CDR2 SQIVND come from the germline V gene (reference sequence). V gave up 11 bases and J gave up 5 bases, with 24 bases separating them. This CDR3 is 15 amino acids long. CDR3 nucleotide sequence: TGTGCCTCTGCGACGGCGGGGGGTCAAGGGTATGGCTACACCTTC. Amino acid sequence: CASATAGGQGYGYTF.

This sequence joins TRBV6-5 and TRBJ2-7; 9 bases line up with TRBD1. With 2 bases clipped from V and 2 bases from J, the junction kept 1 base outside the gene matches. The V gene's germline CDR1 is MNHEY and CDR2 SVGAGI. This CDR3 is 14 amino acids long. This CDR3 is CASSYGDRAYEQYF. In DNA form, the CDR3 reads TGTGCCAGCAGTTACGGGGACAGGGCCTACGAGCAGTACTTC.